This T cell receptor beta chain stems from a study of early T cells in non-severe SARS-CoV-2 infection. TCRdb fed the 5' RACE reads into MiXCR, producing one record per CDR3 protein. The sample comprises approximately 70,000 distinct CDR3 sequences, around 12% of which are singletons, and more than 4.5% rests with the top ten. Trimming cost V 3 bases and J 1 base, with 16 bases left between them. This CDR3 spans 16 amino acids. The clonotype originates from an adult who was a healthcare worker with PCR-confirmed SARS-CoV-2 infection or an uninfected control (not recorded which). Input material: whole blood. The J gene is TRBJ2-7, the V gene TRBV12-3 or TRBV12-4; D tentatively fits TRBD1 or TRBD2 (6 bases each). CDR3 nucleotide sequence: TGTGCCAGCAGTTTTTTCGGGAGAACAGGGTCCTACGAGCAGTACTTC. This sequence encodes CASSFFGRTGSYEQYF.